This T cell receptor (beta chain) was identified during a study of OX40 agonist ivuxolimab in advanced cancers. Study at large: Cohort: around 86% men, mean age about 60, aged about 20 to 85.

In germline, CDR1 is SGHDT, CDR2 YYEEEE. CDR3 length equals 14 residues. Trimming at V came to 4 bases and at J to 7 bases, leaving 10 bases not matched to a gene. Data came from immunoSEQ multiplex PCR; TCRdb stores just in-frame clones and leaves some out. The profile covers 50,000 to 60,000 clones, with roughly 77% appearing a single time and 0.95% to 1.5% taken by the ten largest. Comments on this clone: Its antigen is not identified.

Study outcomes and limitations: Circulating CD4+ and CD8+ T cells showed clonal expansion by week 6 at 0.1 to 3.0 mg/kg. Expanded clones were, on average, more numerous among CD8+ T cells than CD4+.

The TCR sequence derives from an adult with an advanced solid tumor such as melanoma, head and neck, liver or kidney cancer. V usage is TRBV5-6 and J usage is TRBJ2-7, with TRBD1 identical over 8 bases. This material consisted of CD4+ or CD8+ T cells sorted from blood, taken in a trial of the OX40 agonist ivuxolimab. CDR3 in amino acids: CASSHGQGIGEQYF. The CDR3 nucleotides are TGTGCCAGCAGCCATGGACAGGGTATAGGGGAGCAGTACTTC. Together with reference TRBV5-6 and TRBJ2-7, the CDR3 gives the full variable domain: DAGVTQSPTHLIKTRGQQVTLRCSPKSGHDTVSWYQQALGQGPQFIFQYYEEEERQRGNFPDRFSGHQFPNYSSELNVNALLLGDSALYLCASSHGQGIGEQYFGPGTRLTVT.